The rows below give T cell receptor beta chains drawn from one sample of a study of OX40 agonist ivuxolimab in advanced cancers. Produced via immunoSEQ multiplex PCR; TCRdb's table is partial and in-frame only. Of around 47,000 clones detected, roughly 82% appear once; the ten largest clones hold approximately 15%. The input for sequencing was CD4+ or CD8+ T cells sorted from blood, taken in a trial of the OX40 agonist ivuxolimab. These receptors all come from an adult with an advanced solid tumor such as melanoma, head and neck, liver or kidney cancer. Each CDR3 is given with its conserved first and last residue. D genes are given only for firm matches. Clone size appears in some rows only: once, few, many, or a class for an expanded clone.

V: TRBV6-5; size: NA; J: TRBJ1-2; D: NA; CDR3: CASRSGGNYGYTF; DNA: TGTGCCAGCAGATCCGGCGGTAACTATGGCTACACCTTC
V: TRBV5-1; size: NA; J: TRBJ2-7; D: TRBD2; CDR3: CASSPSWGGKGEQYF; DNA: TGCGCCAGCAGCCCCTCCTGGGGGGGAAAGGGCGAGCAGTACTTC
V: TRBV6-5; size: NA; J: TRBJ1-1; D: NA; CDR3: CASSYSSFEGTEAFF; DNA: TGTGCCAGCAGTTACTCGAGTTTCGAGGGGACTGAAGCTTTCTTT
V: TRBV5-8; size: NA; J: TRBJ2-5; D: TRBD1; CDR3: CASSRPGGAGETQYF; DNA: TGTGCCAGCAGTCGGCCAGGGGGCGCAGGAGAGACCCAGTACTTC
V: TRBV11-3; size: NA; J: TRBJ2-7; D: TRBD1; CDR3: CASSLGTGYSEQYF; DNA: TGTGCCAGCAGCCTCGGGACAGGGTACTCCGAGCAGTACTTC
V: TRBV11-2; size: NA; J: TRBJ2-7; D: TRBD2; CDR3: CASSALADLSYEQYF; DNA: TGTGCCAGCAGCGCACTAGCGGACCTTTCCTACGAGCAGTACTTC
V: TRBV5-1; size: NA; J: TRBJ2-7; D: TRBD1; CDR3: CASSWTGVGEQYF; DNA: TGCGCCAGCAGCTGGACAGGGGTGGGCGAGCAGTACTTC
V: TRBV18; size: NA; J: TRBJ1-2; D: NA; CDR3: CASSPTIGVMDGYTF; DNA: TGTGCCAGCTCACCTACCATCGGGGTAATGGATGGCTACACCTTC
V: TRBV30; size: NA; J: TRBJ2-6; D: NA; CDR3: CAWSVLGSGANVLTF; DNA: TGTGCCTGGAGTGTACTTGGCTCTGGGGCCAACGTCCTGACTTTC
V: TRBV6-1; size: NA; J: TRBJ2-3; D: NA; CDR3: CASPGPLSTDTQYF; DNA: TGTGCCAGCCCCGGGCCCCTTAGCACAGATACGCAGTATTTT
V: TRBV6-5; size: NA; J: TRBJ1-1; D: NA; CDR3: CASSYSGSFEAFF; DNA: TGTGCCAGCAGTTACTCCGGGAGCTTTGAAGCTTTCTTT
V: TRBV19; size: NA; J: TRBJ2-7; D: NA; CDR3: CASSYSSYEQYF; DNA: TGTGCCAGCTCCTACAGCTCCTACGAGCAGTACTTC
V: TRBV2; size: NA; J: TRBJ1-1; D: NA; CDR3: CASSEIGDTEAFF; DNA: TGTGCCAGCAGTGAAATCGGGGACACTGAAGCTTTCTTT
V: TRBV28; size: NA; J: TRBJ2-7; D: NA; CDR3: CASSVLPLLIEQYF; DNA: TGTGCCAGCAGCGTTTTGCCGCTTCTAATCGAGCAGTACTTC
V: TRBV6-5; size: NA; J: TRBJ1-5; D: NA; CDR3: CASSPLGDNQPQHF; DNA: TGTGCCAGCAGTCCCTTGGGGGACAATCAGCCCCAGCATTTT
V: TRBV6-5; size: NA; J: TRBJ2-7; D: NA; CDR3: CASSYEPGYEQYF; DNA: TGTGCCAGCAGTTACGAGCCCGGATACGAGCAGTACTTC
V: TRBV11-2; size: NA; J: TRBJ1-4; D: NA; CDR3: CASSLGPGEKLFF; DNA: TGTGCCAGCAGCTTAGGCCCCGGTGAAAAACTGTTTTTT
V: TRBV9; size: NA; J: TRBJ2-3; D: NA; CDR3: CASSVEGDLADTQYF; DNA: TGTGCCAGCAGCGTAGAAGGTGACCTCGCAGATACGCAGTATTTT
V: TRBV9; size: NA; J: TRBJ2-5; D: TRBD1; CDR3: CASSLTGVLGETQYF; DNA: TGTGCCAGCAGCCTTACAGGGGTCCTAGGGGAGACCCAGTACTTC
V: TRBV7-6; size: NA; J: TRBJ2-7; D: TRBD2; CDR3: CASSNRVVAGGYEQYF; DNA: TGTGCCAGCAGCAACCGGGTGGTAGCGGGAGGCTACGAGCAGTACTTC
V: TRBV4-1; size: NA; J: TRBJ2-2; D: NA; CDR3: CASSQEKLFF; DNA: TGCGCCAGCAGCCAAGAGAAGCTGTTTTTT
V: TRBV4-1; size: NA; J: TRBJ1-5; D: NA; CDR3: CASSQDIGPPQHF; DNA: TGCGCCAGCAGCCAAGATATAGGGCCGCCCCAGCATTTT
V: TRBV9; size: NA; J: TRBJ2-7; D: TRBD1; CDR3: CASSVGTGPYEQYF; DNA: TGTGCCAGCAGCGTAGGGACAGGCCCCTACGAGCAGTACTTC
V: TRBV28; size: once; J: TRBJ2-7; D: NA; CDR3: CASSLVGGGEQYF; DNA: TGTGCCAGCAGTTTAGTAGGGGGGGGCGAGCAGTACTTC
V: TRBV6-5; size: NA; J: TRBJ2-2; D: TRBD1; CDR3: CASTYGTGSGELFF; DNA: TGTGCCAGCACCTACGGGACAGGTTCGGGGGAGCTGTTTTTT
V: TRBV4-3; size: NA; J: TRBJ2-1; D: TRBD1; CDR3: CASSQVRGLGNEQFF; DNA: TGCGCCAGCAGCCAAGTCAGGGGGTTGGGGAATGAGCAGTTCTTC
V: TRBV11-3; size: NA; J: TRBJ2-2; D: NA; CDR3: CASSFTSPGELFF; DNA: TGTGCCAGCAGCTTTACATCCCCCGGGGAGCTGTTTTTT
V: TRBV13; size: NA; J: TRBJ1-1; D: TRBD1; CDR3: CASSLVPGQGNTEAFF; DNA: TGTGCCAGCAGCTTAGTACCGGGACAGGGGAACACTGAAGCTTTCTTT
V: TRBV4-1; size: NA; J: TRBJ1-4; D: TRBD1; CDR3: CASSRSTGRTNEKLFF; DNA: TGCGCCAGCAGCCGGTCGACAGGGAGGACTAATGAAAAACTGTTTTTT
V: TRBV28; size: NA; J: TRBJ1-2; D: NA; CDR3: CASTRPEDSGYGYTF; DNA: TGTGCCAGCACCCGGCCTGAGGACTCAGGATATGGCTACACCTTC
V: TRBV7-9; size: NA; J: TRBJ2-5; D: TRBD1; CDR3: CASTATGLQETQYF; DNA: TGTGCCAGCACGGCGACAGGGTTACAAGAGACCCAGTACTTC
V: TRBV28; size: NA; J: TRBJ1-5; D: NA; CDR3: CASSYPLNQPQHF; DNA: TGTGCCAGCAGTTATCCACTCAATCAGCCCCAGCATTTT
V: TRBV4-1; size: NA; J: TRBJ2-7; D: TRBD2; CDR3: CASSQDPPATGGEQYF; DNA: TGCGCCAGCAGCCAAGATCCGCCGGCGACGGGAGGCGAGCAGTACTTC
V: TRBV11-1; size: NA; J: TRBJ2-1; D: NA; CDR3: CASSLIGGASYNEQFF; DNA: TGTGCCAGCAGCTTAATTGGGGGGGCCTCCTACAATGAGCAGTTCTTC
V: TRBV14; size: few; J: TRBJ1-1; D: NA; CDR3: CASSRWTDTEAFF; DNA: TGTGCCAGCAGCCGCTGGACGGACACTGAAGCTTTCTTT
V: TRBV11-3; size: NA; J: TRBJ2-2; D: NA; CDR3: CASSFPGGYRDTGELFF; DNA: TGTGCCAGCAGCTTCCCAGGGGGGTATCGGGACACCGGGGAGCTGTTTTTT
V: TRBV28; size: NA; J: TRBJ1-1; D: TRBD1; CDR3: CASSPWTGMNTEAFF; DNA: TGTGCCAGCAGTCCTTGGACAGGTATGAACACTGAAGCTTTCTTT
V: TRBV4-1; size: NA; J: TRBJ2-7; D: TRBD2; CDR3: CASSLELAVGEQYF; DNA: TGCGCCAGCAGCCTGGAACTAGCGGTGGGCGAGCAGTACTTC
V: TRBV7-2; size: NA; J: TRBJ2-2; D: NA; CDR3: CASSSRDGSNTGELFF; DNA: TGTGCCAGCAGCTCCCGGGACGGATCGAACACCGGGGAGCTGTTTTTT
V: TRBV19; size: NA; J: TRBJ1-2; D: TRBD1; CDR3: CASSTWTGDHYGYTF; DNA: TGTGCCAGTAGTACCTGGACAGGGGACCACTATGGCTACACCTTC
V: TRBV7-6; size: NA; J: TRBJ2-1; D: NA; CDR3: CASSPEGSGIRRGNEQFF; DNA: TGTGCCAGCAGCCCAGAGGGGAGCGGAATTAGGCGCGGAAATGAGCAGTTCTTC